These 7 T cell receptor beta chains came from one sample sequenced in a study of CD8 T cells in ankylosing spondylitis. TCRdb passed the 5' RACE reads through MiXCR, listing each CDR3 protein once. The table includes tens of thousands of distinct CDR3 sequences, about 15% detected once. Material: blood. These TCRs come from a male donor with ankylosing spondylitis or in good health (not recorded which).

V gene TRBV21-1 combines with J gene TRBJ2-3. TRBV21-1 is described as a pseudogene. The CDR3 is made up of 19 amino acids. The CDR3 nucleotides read TGTGCCAGCAGCAAAATGATAGCAGGTTCCGGTTGGGGCACAGATACGCAGTATTTT. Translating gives CASSKMIAGSGWGTDTQYF.

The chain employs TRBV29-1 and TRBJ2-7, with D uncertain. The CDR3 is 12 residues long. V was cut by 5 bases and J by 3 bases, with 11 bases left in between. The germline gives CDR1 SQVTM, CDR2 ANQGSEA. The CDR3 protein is CSVLDIDYEQYF. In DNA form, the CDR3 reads TGCAGCGTTCTCGACATCGACTACGAGCAGTACTTC.

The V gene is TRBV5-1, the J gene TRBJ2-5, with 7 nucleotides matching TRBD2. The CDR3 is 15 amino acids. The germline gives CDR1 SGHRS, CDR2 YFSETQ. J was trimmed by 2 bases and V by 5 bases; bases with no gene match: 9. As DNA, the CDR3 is TGCGCCAGCAGTCAAACGGGACTACAACAAGAGACCCAGTACTTC. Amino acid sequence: CASSQTGLQQETQYF.

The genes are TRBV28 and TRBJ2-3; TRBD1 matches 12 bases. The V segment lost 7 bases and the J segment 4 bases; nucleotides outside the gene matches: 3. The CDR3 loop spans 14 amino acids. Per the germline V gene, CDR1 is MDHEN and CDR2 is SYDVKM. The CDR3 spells CASMGTGGADTQYF. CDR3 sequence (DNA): TGTGCCAGCATGGGGACAGGGGGCGCAGATACGCAGTATTTT.

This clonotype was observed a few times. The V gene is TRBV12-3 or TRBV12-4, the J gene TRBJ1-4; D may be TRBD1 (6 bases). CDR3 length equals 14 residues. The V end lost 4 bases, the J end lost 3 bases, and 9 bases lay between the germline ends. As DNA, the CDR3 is TGTGCCAGCAGTTCCGGACAGCCTAATGAAAAACTGTTTTTT. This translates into CASSSGQPNEKLFF.

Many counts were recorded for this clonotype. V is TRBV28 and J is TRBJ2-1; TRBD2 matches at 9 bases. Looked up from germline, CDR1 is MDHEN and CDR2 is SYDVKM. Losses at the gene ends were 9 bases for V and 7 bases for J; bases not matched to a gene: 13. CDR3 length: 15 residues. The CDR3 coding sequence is TGTGCCAGTGAGATTAGGGGACTAGCTAGAAATGAGCAGTTCTTC. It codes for CASEIRGLARNEQFF.

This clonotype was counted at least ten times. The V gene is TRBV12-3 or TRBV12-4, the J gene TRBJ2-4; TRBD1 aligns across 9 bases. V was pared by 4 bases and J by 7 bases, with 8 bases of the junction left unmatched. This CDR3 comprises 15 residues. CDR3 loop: CASSSTTGGENIQYF. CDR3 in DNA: TGTGCCAGCAGTTCCACGACAGGGGGAGAGAACATTCAGTACTTC.